Described below is a single T cell receptor (beta chain) sequence and its context. Its binding antigen is unknown. One base away there is no much larger clone; base qualities are not given. The CDR3 numbers 15 residues from cysteine through phenylalanine. The read is trimmed to its CDR3 DNA, 45 bases read in frame from base 1. After removal of 0 bases from V and 2 bases from J, the junction retains 1 base not matched to a gene. Based on the germline V gene, the CDR1 and CDR2 sequences are SGDLS and YYNGEE. DNA from CEF-cultured naive and memory CD4+ T cells underwent immunoSEQ TCR-beta sequencing at survey level. The original methods were these. During preprocessing, nonproductive sequences were removed, as were CDR3s that did not start with C, did not end with F or W, or were shorter than 7 amino acids. The MANAFEST web app was used to call antigen-specific clonotypes on the basis of expansion compared with the reference and with other culture wells. A clone was considered positive if significant expansion relative to the reference culture was observed in 2 of 3 replicate wells at an FDR below 0.05. For a clone to be considered positive, significant expansion relative to all other tandem wells and an odds ratio above 5 were also required. Cultured and uncultured naive and memory CD4+ repertoires were searched for previously identified spike- and CEF-reactive CDR3s. CDR3 homology was measured as pairwise Levenshtein distance, computed with the stringdist R package after trimming three terminal residues from each end. As stored in TCRdb, this immuneACCESS dataset retains in-frame rearrangements with V and J assigned. A fraction of the clones does not appear; measured against another copy, unresolved V genes explain less than half of the discrepancy, and the remainder lacks a known reason. V and J calls and clone size come straight from that table; D and trimming were deduced from the DNA. This sample comprises approximately 39,000 clones, more than 60% of them detected only once. Roughly 20% of the sample is in the top ten clones.

This sample was taken from a study of CD4 T cells in relation to SARS-CoV-2 and coronaviruses (dated by TCRdb to the early 2020s). Concerning the study at large: In the ViraFEST assay, PBMCs were grown with antigen for about ten days, and TCR beta CDR3s were then sequenced to identify antigen-specific clonal expansions. Across all 12 patients in the full convalescent cohort, ages ranged from about 21 to 80 years, with a median of 38. Of the approximately 12 convalescent patients, 8 were male and 4 were female, and two of the subjects were Hispanic. Shared crossreactive spike epitopes were mapped to their HLA restriction using patient-derived lymphoblastoid cell lines. Memory CD4+ T cell crossreactivity between SARS-CoV-2 and common cold coronavirus spike proteins was assessed at the TCR clonotype level in the study. The Adaptive Biotechnologies TCR-sequencing kit was used for samples from three pre-COVID donors and for the naive versus memory experiments, whereas the other data were Illumina-based. A different TCR-beta assay, based on Illumina, was used to sequence expansion assays from other donors in the study. General findings and caveats noted by the study authors: Crossreactivity analysis was centred on spike protein, so crossreactivity against other viral proteins was not assessed. Approximately 60% of donors had memory CD4+ clonotypes that crossrecognized SARS-CoV-2 and at least one common cold coronavirus spike. Crossreactive clones showed significantly weaker SARS-CoV-2-driven expansion than monoreactive clones, consistent with antigenic imprinting. No donor contributed both pre-pandemic and post-infection samples, which limited tracing the source of pre-existing responses. Naive versus memory sequencing indicated the assay detects memory recall responses rather than primary responses primed during culture. The study was constrained by small numbers of patients and of tested TCRs.

Naive and memory CD4+ T cells were separated from cryopreserved PBMCs through CD4 enrichment, which was followed by EasySep naive CD4+ T cell enrichment. Sorted naive or memory CD4+ T cells (about 100,000) were grown at a 1:1 ratio with T cell-depleted PBMCs and CEF peptides for roughly ten days. Triplicate replicate wells were generally used for each peptide culture condition. Ficoll-Paque PLUS gradient centrifugation was used to isolate PBMCs from leukapheresis product or whole blood. PBMCs were either cryopreserved at -140°C or used fresh in the expansion assay. The QIAamp Micro DNA Kit was used to extract genomic DNA from the CD4+ T cells.

The sequence derives from an adult with COVID-19. The V gene is TRBV9 and the J gene is TRBJ2-1, with 8 bases aligning to TRBD2. Specimen: memory CD4+ T cells from PBMCs, cultured in vitro. The cell subset or site label, read with the paper, signifies: memory (non-naive) CD4+ T cells. The CDR3 is CASSVAAGAYNEQFF. The DNA sequence follows: TGTGCCAGCAGCGTAGCAGCGGGAGCCTACAATGAGCAGTTCTTC. With all but the CDR3 taken from the reference TRBV9 and TRBJ2-1 genes, the full variable domain is: DSGVTQTPKHLITATGQRVTLRCSPRSGDLSVYWYQQSLDQGLQFLIQYYNGEERAKGNILERFSAQQFPDLHSELNLSSLELGDSALYFCASSVAAGAYNEQFFGPGTRLTVL.